One sample yielded the 21 T cell receptor beta chains listed below, sequenced in a study of graft-versus-host responses after intestinal transplantation. These receptors' antigens are unknown. This table comes from immunoSEQ multiplex PCR, and its TCRdb copy is limited to in-frame clones, with some not included. The sample lists about 39,000 clones; nearly 95% were seen once. Sequencing used unstimulated CD8+ T cells sorted from spleen or lymph node cells, obtained before transplant. These receptors all come from a human donor who was the organ donor for an intestinal transplant.

The rearrangement links TRBV4-3 to TRBJ2-7; tentative D call: TRBD2 (6 bases). With 0 bases removed from V and 0 bases from J, the gap between germline ends came to 15 bases. Germline assignment: CDR1 LGHNA and CDR2 YSLEER. CDR3 length: 17 amino acids. The CDR3 protein is CASSQDLQDGSSYEQYF. CDR3 nucleotides: TGCGCCAGCAGCCAAGATCTGCAGGACGGGAGCTCCTACGAGCAGTACTTC.

The V call is TRBV11-2, the J call TRBJ2-1; D not certain. The V end was cut by 5 bases, the J end by 8 bases, with 16 bases between. The CDR3 extends over 14 amino acids. In germline, CDR1 is SGHAT, CDR2 FQNNGV. CDR3: CASSTWIDRDEQFF. DNA for the CDR3: TGTGCCAGCAGCACCTGGATCGACCGCGATGAGCAGTTCTTC.

V usage is TRBV4-3 and J usage is TRBJ1-6; no firm D call. This CDR3 has 15 residues. Germline lookup yields CDR1 LGHNA and CDR2 YSLEER. V lost 2 bases, J lost 8 bases, and 13 bases lay in between. The CDR3 sequence: CASSQTGTGYSPLHF. For the CDR3, the DNA is TGCGCCAGCAGCCAAACGGGCACGGGTTATTCACCCCTCCACTTT.

The chain carries TRBV30 and TRBJ1-6; no definite D call. Trimming cost V 0 bases and J 2 bases, with 2 bases left between them. Germline V CDR1 and CDR2: GTSNPN, SVGIG (reference sequence). The CDR3 has 13 residues. The CDR3 protein is CAWSVPYNSPLHF. The CDR3 DNA is TGTGCCTGGAGTGTACCCTATAATTCACCCCTCCACTTT.

The V call is TRBV6-6, the J call TRBJ1-1, with TRBD1 identical over 8 bases. This CDR3 comprises 15 residues. The germline CDR1 and CDR2 sequences are MNHNY and SVGAGI (reference sequence). V lost 6 bases and J lost 1; bases outside the gene matches: 7. CDR3 loop: CASRPHRGGNTEAFF. The CDR3 region has the DNA TGTGCCAGCAGGCCCCACAGGGGGGGGAACACTGAAGCTTTCTTT.

This chain links TRBV13 with TRBJ2-1; TRBD2 agrees at 10 bases. Germline V gene lookup returns CDR1 PRHDT and CDR2 FYEKMQ (reference sequence). Germline trimming cut 2 bases from V and 0 bases from J; bases unmatched to any gene: 1. This CDR3 comprises 16 residues. In DNA, the CDR3 is TGTGCCAGCAGCTTAAGCGGGGGGGCCTCCTACAATGAGCAGTTCTTC. Translated: CASSLSGGASYNEQFF.

V is TRBV4-1 and J is TRBJ1-4, with TRBD1 identical over 10 bases. V lost 1 base, J lost 5 bases, and 10 bases stayed unmatched. CDR3 length: 18 residues. Germline CDR1 MGHRA, CDR2 YSYEKL. The CDR3 sequence is CASSQVGTGAKGNEKLFF. The CDR3 DNA is TGCGCCAGCAGCCAAGTAGGGACAGGGGCGAAGGGGAATGAAAAACTGTTTTTT.

The chain links TRBV2 to TRBJ1-5; D perhaps matches TRBD1 (5 bases). Germline V CDR1 and CDR2: SNHLY, FYNNEI. CDR3 size: 12 residues. The ends were cut back, 11 bases at V and 4 bases at J, with 12 bases in the middle. The CDR3 loop reads CADSQGNQPQHF. The DNA of the CDR3 is TGTGCCGACAGTCAGGGAAATCAGCCCCAGCATTTT.

The V gene is TRBV7-6, the J gene TRBJ2-3; TRBD2 agrees at 9 bases. CDR1 is SGHVS and CDR2 is FNYEAQ in the germline V gene. With 5 bases clipped from V and 3 bases from J, the junction kept 9 bases outside the gene matches. CDR3 length: 16 residues. The CDR3 spells CASSPTRTSDTDTQYF. The CDR3 DNA follows: TGTGCCAGCAGCCCAACCCGGACTAGCGATACAGATACGCAGTATTTT.

The chain is built from TRBV27 and TRBJ1-6, with D perhaps TRBD1 (5 bases). Germline CDR1 and CDR2: MNHEY and SMNVEV (reference sequence). With 4 bases removed from V and 9 bases from J, the gap between germline ends came to 10 bases. The CDR3 consists of 13 residues. The CDR3 DNA sequence: TGTGCCAGCAGTTACACAGGAACTTCACCCCTCCACTTT. Translating it yields CASSYTGTSPLHF.

This clone was picked up one time. The chain is built from TRBV28 and TRBJ2-7; D possibly uses TRBD1 or TRBD2 (6 bases each). The CDR3 extends over 13 amino acids. V gave up 8 bases and J gave up 5 bases, with 16 bases separating them. Per germline, CDR1 MDHEN and CDR2 SYDVKM. The CDR3 DNA is TGTGCCAGCGGGGATACCGGGGGCCACGAGCAGTACTTC. Translating it yields CASGDTGGHEQYF.

CDR3 sequence (DNA): TGTGCCAGCAGTTACGGCCGGGGACCCACAGATACGCAGTATTTT. Protein: CASSYGRGPTDTQYF. This sequence joins TRBV6-5 and TRBJ2-3; D is perhaps TRBD1 or TRBD2 (5 bases each). Trimming stripped 2 bases from V and 2 bases from J, with 11 bases between. Germline CDR1 reads MNHEY; CDR2 reads SVGAGI. CDR3 size: 15 residues.

The chain carries TRBV7-2 and TRBJ1-4, with D maybe TRBD1 (6 bases). The CDR3 consists of 15 residues. Trimming removed 3 bases at V and 5 bases at J, with 13 bases between. CDR1 SGHTA and CDR2 FQGNSA come from the germline V gene. The CDR3 loop is CASSFRPGVNEKLFF. The CDR3 coding sequence is TGTGCCAGCAGCTTCCGCCCAGGGGTGAATGAAAAACTGTTTTTT.

CDR3 DNA sequence: TGCGCCAGCAGCCAAGAAGGGACAGGGTACTATGGCTACACCTTC. It yields the protein CASSQEGTGYYGYTF. The rearrangement joins TRBV4-1 to TRBJ1-2, with TRBD1 matching over 9 bases. Trimming took 0 bases from V and 3 from J; bases not matched to a gene: 2. CDR1 MGHRA and CDR2 YSYEKL come from the germline V gene. The CDR3 covers 15 residues.

The CDR3 DNA is TGCGCCAGCAGCCAAGTAAGGAACACCGCAGACACTGAAGCTTTCTTT. The encoded protein is CASSQVRNTADTEAFF. The chain recombines TRBV4-3 with TRBJ1-1, with D hard to call. The CDR3 is 16 residues long. CDR1 and CDR2 from the germline V gene are LGHNA and YSLEER. Between the trimmed V and J ends, which lost 1 base and 3 bases, there was a span of 15 bases.

This chain connects TRBV9 to TRBJ1-4; D is unresolved. This CDR3 region has 14 residues. Trimming pared 5 bases from V and 8 bases from J, leaving 16 bases between. Germline V gene sequence: CDR1 SGDLS, CDR2 YYNGEE. The CDR3 here is CASRADGEDEKLFF. CDR3 coding DNA: TGTGCCAGCAGGGCTGACGGGGAGGACGAAAAACTGTTTTTT.

The chain joins TRBV4-3 to TRBJ2-1; D is uncertain. Germline-derived CDR1 and CDR2 are LGHNA and YSLEER. The CDR3 sequence is 14 residues long. The V and J ends lost 1 base and 15 bases respectively, with 19 bases between them. DNA of the CDR3: TGCGCCAGCAGCCAAGTAGATGGGAAAAGGGATCTGTTCTTC. Translating gives CASSQVDGKRDLFF.

The chain is built from TRBV13 and TRBJ2-3; no reliable D call. V was cut by 2 bases and J by 6 bases, with 3 bases left in between. This CDR3 region has 11 residues. Germline CDR1 PRHDT, CDR2 FYEKMQ (reference sequence). The CDR3 sequence: CASSLSDTQYF. Here the CDR3 DNA reads TGTGCCAGCAGCTTATCCGATACGCAGTATTTT. Using reference TRBV13 and TRBJ2-3 for the parts outside the CDR3, the full variable domain is AAGVIQSPRHLIKEKRETATLKCYPIPRHDTVYWYQQGPGQDPQFLISFYEKMQSDKGSIPDRFSAQQFSDYHSELNMSSLELGDSALYFCASSLSDTQYFGPGTRLTVL.

This clone was seen a handful of times. The chain employs TRBV11-2 and TRBJ2-1; 7 bases are shared with TRBD2. V dropped 6 bases and J dropped 5; count of bases not matched to a gene: 10. Per the germline V gene, CDR1 is SGHAT and CDR2 is FQNNGV. This CDR3 is 15 amino acids long. CDR3 bases: TGTGCCAGCAGTTCTGGAAGCGGGGTGAACAATGAGCAGTTCTTC. This encodes CASSSGSGVNNEQFF.

V gene TRBV19 combines with J gene TRBJ1-5; TRBD1 matches 7 bases. J lost 0 bases, V lost 5 bases, and 10 bases had no gene match. Germline loops: CDR1 LNHDA, CDR2 SQIVND (reference sequence). The CDR3 contains 17 residues. Written as DNA, the CDR3 is TGTGCCAGTAGTCCACATTACGGACAGGATAGCAATCAGCCCCAGCATTTT. This encodes CASSPHYGQDSNQPQHF.

The rearrangement uses TRBV6-1 and TRBJ1-4, with TRBD1 matching over 7 bases. After removal of 4 bases from V and 8 bases from J, the junction contained 13 bases not matched to a gene. CDR3 length: 16 residues. CDR1 and CDR2 (germline): MNHNS, SASEGT. The CDR3 DNA reads as TGTGCCAGCAGTGGCCCCCGGGGCAGGGGGTTGGAAAAACTGTTTTTT. It codes for CASSGPRGRGLEKLFF.